Presented here are 32 T cell receptor beta chains from one specimen sequenced in a study of somatic mutations in cytotoxic T cells in rheumatoid arthritis. The protocol was immunoSEQ multiplex PCR, while the TCRdb copy is restricted to in-frame clones and leaves out a portion. The sample contains several thousand clones, roughly 73% of which appear only once. Sequencing was done on a sample of CD8+ T cells sorted from blood. The receptors originated from an adult with rheumatoid arthritis.

The chain links TRBV2 to TRBJ1-5, with 9 bases aligning to TRBD1. With V trimmed by 6 bases and J by 7 bases, 7 bases remained unmatched. The germline CDR1 and CDR2 sequences are SNHLY and FYNNEI. CDR3 length: 14 amino acids. CDR3 bases: TGTGCCAGCAGCAAGACAGGGGGGGGGCAGCCCCAGCATTTT. Translating it yields CASSKTGGGQPQHF.

V is TRBV4-2 and J is TRBJ2-1; D gene ambiguous. The CDR3 length is 12 residues. The germline CDR1 and CDR2 sequences are LGHNA and YNFKEQ. With 3 bases removed from V and 9 bases from J, the gap between germline ends came to 9 bases. The CDR3 here is CASSHGRGEQFF. The CDR3, as DNA: TGTGCCAGCAGCCATGGTCGCGGTGAGCAGTTCTTC.

The chain employs TRBV12-5 and TRBJ2-1, with D tentatively TRBD1 (6 bases). V was pared by 6 bases and J by 7 bases, with 10 bases between. There are 12 residues in the CDR3. The germline V gene encodes CDR1 LGHNT and CDR2 FRNRAP. The CDR3 DNA is TGTGCTAGTGGGCAGGGGTATAATGAGCAGTTCTTC. The encoded protein is CASGQGYNEQFF.

The CDR3 DNA is TGTGCCAGCAGTGCAGGGCTAGCGGGCTCCTACAATGAGCAGTTCTTC. It codes for CASSAGLAGSYNEQFF. J is TRBJ2-1 and V is TRBV6-4; 8 bases fit TRBD2. The germline V gene has CDR1 MRHNA and CDR2 SNTAGT. The CDR3 covers 16 residues. The V and J ends lost 4 bases and 0 bases, in that order; junction bases with no gene match: 5.

The chain recombines TRBV30 with TRBJ2-5; D unclear. The V gene's germline CDR1 is GTSNPN and CDR2 SVGIG (reference sequence). CDR3 length: 14 residues. The V and J ends lost 0 bases and 1 base respectively, with 9 bases between them. The chain's CDR3 is CAWSVGGTQETQYF. In DNA, the CDR3 is TGTGCCTGGAGTGTTGGCGGTACCCAAGAGACCCAGTACTTC.

This clone turned up a few times. The chain uses TRBV5-6 and TRBJ1-2, with TRBD1 matching over 8 bases. CDR3 length: 15 residues. The germline V gene encodes CDR1 SGHDT and CDR2 YYEEEE. V dropped 1 base and J dropped 7; count of bases not matched to a gene: 9. CDR3 residues: CASSLRGQGLGGYTF. The CDR3 DNA follows: TGTGCCAGCAGCTTGCGCGGACAGGGATTGGGTGGCTACACCTTC.

The chain recombines TRBV5-1 with TRBJ1-1; a weak D match, TRBD1 (6 bases). This CDR3 spans 15 amino acids. The germline V gene encodes CDR1 SGHRS and CDR2 YFSETQ. Trimming removed 4 bases at V and 0 bases at J, with 13 bases between. The CDR3 coding sequence is TGCGCCAGCAGCAGGACAGAACTCATGAACACTGAAGCTTTCTTT. It specifies CASSRTELMNTEAFF.

The gene calls are TRBV27 and TRBJ2-3; TRBD1 is a possible D gene (5 bases). This CDR3 is built from 11 residues. V was pared by 7 bases and J by 5 bases, with 7 bases between. Germline V lookup: CDR1 MNHEY, CDR2 SMNVEV (reference sequence). In DNA, the CDR3 is TGTGCCAGCAATAGGGGAGATACGCAGTATTTT. Encoded protein: CASNRGDTQYF.

The V gene is TRBV11-2, the J gene TRBJ2-7; 12 bases line up with TRBD1. The CDR3 runs 16 residues. Trimming at V came to 2 bases and at J to 4 bases, leaving 6 bases not matched to a gene. Germline loops: CDR1 SGHAT, CDR2 FQNNGV. The CDR3 DNA follows: TGTGCCAGCAGCTTAACCCGGGACAGGGGGCGTTACGAGCAGTACTTC. Its protein is CASSLTRDRGRYEQYF.

The V gene is TRBV28, the J gene TRBJ2-7; no reliable D call. From germline, CDR1 is MDHEN and CDR2 SYDVKM. V was pared by 5 bases and J by 4 bases, with 9 bases between. There are 12 residues in the CDR3. The CDR3, as DNA: TGTGCCAGCAGTGAGAGAACTTACGAGCAGTACGTC. Its translation is CASSERTYEQYV.

This clone showed up just once. This chain joins TRBV28 and TRBJ1-1; D is perhaps TRBD1 (6 bases). The V gene's germline CDR1 is MDHEN and CDR2 SYDVKM. Deletions cut 9 bases from V and 0 bases from J, with 17 bases between. This CDR3 contains 15 residues. In DNA, the CDR3 is TGTGCCAGTATTGACAGGACCGAAATGAACACTGAAGCTTTCTTT. Encoded protein: CASIDRTEMNTEAFF.

The chain combines TRBV27 with TRBJ2-1; TRBD2 matches at 14 bases. Germline CDR1 and CDR2: MNHEY and SMNVEV (reference sequence). This CDR3 is built from 17 residues. V shed 5 bases and J 3 bases; nucleotides not matched to a gene: 6. The CDR3, as DNA: TGTGCCAGCAGTGTGGGGACTAGCGGGAGACGCTACAATGAGCAGTTCTTC. It encodes CASSVGTSGRRYNEQFF.

The gene calls are TRBV19 and TRBJ2-1, with TRBD2 as a possible D gene (6 bases). Between the trimmed V and J ends, which lost 2 bases and 10 bases, there was a span of 12 bases. CDR1 and CDR2 from the germline V gene are LNHDA and SQIVND (reference sequence). The CDR3 is 13 amino acids. CDR3 coding DNA: TGTGCCAGTAGTATAACGGCGGGAAACGAGCAGTTCTTC. As protein: CASSITAGNEQFF.

The chain joins TRBV6-1 to TRBJ2-1; 15 bases fit TRBD2. The V and J ends lost 0 bases and 9 bases, in that order; junction bases with no gene match: 3. The germline CDR1 and CDR2 sequences are MNHNS and SASEGT. The CDR3 consists of 16 residues. CDR3 in amino acids: CASSEAGLAGGSEQFF. The CDR3 DNA sequence: TGTGCCAGCAGTGAAGCGGGACTAGCGGGGGGAAGTGAGCAGTTCTTC.

Only a few counts were recorded for this clone. The gene calls are TRBV9 and TRBJ2-7, with no clear D. Trimming pared 0 bases from V and 6 bases from J, leaving 10 bases between. This CDR3 region has 13 residues. CDR1 SGDLS and CDR2 YYNGEE come from the germline V gene. The CDR3 region has the DNA TGTGCCAGCAGCGTAGCCGGGTTCGGCGAGCAGTACTTC. Translating it yields CASSVAGFGEQYF.

The V call is TRBV2, the J call TRBJ1-4; D gene unclear. This CDR3 comprises 20 residues. Germline loops: CDR1 SNHLY, CDR2 FYNNEI. V gave up 8 bases and J gave up 7 bases, with 35 bases separating them. CDR3 sequence: CASRGTQFSPEPLISEKLFF. The CDR3 bases are TGTGCCAGCCGGGGAACCCAATTTAGTCCCGAACCCTTGATCTCTGAAAAACTGTTTTTT.

The table lists this clone with a few counts. This sequence joins TRBV5-4 and TRBJ1-5, with D possibly being TRBD1 (6 bases). The CDR3 totals 16 residues. Germline CDR1 is SGHNT and CDR2 is YYREEE (reference sequence). V gave up 0 bases and J gave up 4 bases, with 14 bases separating them. The CDR3 DNA reads TGTGCCAGCAGCTTGGCGGGGGCAGGCTCAAATCAGCCCCAGCATTTT. It is translated as CASSLAGAGSNQPQHF.

This clone has only one observation. The rearrangement joins TRBV28 to TRBJ2-3; the D is unclear. From germline, CDR1 is MDHEN and CDR2 SYDVKM. The CDR3 runs to 16 residues. Trimming stripped 1 base from V and 2 bases from J, with 13 bases between. CDR3 region: CASSLSRTDNTDTQYF. The CDR3 coding sequence is TGTGCCAGCAGTTTATCGCGGACCGACAACACAGATACGCAGTATTTT.

V is TRBV7-9 and J is TRBJ2-7, with D tentatively TRBD1 (6 bases). This CDR3 region has 12 residues. Trimming stripped 5 bases from V and 3 bases from J, with 8 bases between. In germline, CDR1 is SEHNR, CDR2 FQNEAQ (reference sequence). The CDR3 region has the DNA TGTGCCAGCAGCCAGGACAGCTACGAGCAGTACTTC. Its protein product is CASSQDSYEQYF. The full variable domain, rest sourced from reference TRBV7-9 and TRBJ2-7, is DTGVSQNPRHKITKRGQNVTFRCDPISEHNRLYWYRQTLGQGPEFLTYFQNEAQLEKSRLLSDRFSAERPKGSFSTLEIQRTEQGDSAMYLCASSQDSYEQYFGPGTRLTVT.

The chain is built from TRBV27 and TRBJ2-2; D gene unclear. V lost 0 bases and J 6 bases, leaving 2 bases between the germline ends. This CDR3 region has 12 residues. Germline CDR1 MNHEY, CDR2 SMNVEV (reference sequence). The CDR3 DNA sequence: TGTGCCAGCAGTTTATCGGCCGGGGAGCTGTTTTTT. It specifies CASSLSAGELFF.

This clone was counted only a few times. The CDR3 DNA reads TGTGCCAGCAGTTCCGGACTAGAAGGGGTCAATGAGCAGTTCTTC. Amino acids: CASSSGLEGVNEQFF. The chain links TRBV27 to TRBJ2-1; 7 nucleotides line up with TRBD2. V lost 4 bases, J lost 6 bases, and 9 bases stayed unmatched. Per the germline V gene, CDR1 is MNHEY and CDR2 is SMNVEV (reference sequence). The CDR3 runs to 15 residues.

This chain uses TRBV18 with TRBJ2-2, with 11 bases that match TRBD2. The CDR3 sequence is 15 residues long. J gave up 4 bases and V 5 bases, and 3 bases lay outside the gene matches. Germline V gives CDR1 KGHSH, CDR2 LQKENI. The CDR3 loop reads CASSSGTSGTGELFF. The CDR3, as DNA: TGTGCCAGCTCATCTGGGACTAGCGGCACCGGGGAGCTGTTTTTT.

J is TRBJ1-1 and V is TRBV7-3; D perhaps matches TRBD1 (5 bases). The germline gives CDR1 SGHTA, CDR2 FQGTGA. V was cut by 1 base and J by 5 bases, with 14 bases left in between. The CDR3 has 15 residues. CDR3 coding DNA: TGTGCCAGCAGCTTAATCGGGGGGGTTGGTACTGAAGCTTTCTTT. Its protein product is CASSLIGGVGTEAFF.

The J gene is TRBJ1-1, the V gene TRBV7-3; TRBD1 matches 8 bases. This CDR3 has 14 amino acids. Losses at the gene ends were 4 bases for V and 5 bases for J; bases not matched to a gene: 6. In germline, CDR1 is SGHTA, CDR2 FQGTGA. CDR3: CASSSGTGGTEAFF. The DNA of the CDR3 is TGTGCCAGCAGCTCGGGCACAGGGGGAACTGAAGCTTTCTTT. The whole variable domain, remainder taken from reference TRBV7-3 and TRBJ1-1, is GAGVSQTPSNKVTEKGKYVELRCDPISGHTALYWYRQSLGQGPEFLIYFQGTGAADDSGLPNDRFFAVRPEGSVSTLKIQRTERGDSAVYLCASSSGTGGTEAFFGQGTRLTVV.

The genes are TRBV29-1 and TRBJ2-1; 7 bases fit TRBD2. The germline gives CDR1 SQVTM, CDR2 ANQGSEA. Trimming took 7 bases from V and 5 from J; bases not matched to a gene: 17. CDR3 length: 16 amino acids. The CDR3 sequence is CSGTAGDLKYHNEQFF. The CDR3 nucleotides read TGCAGCGGGACCGCGGGAGACCTAAAATATCACAATGAGCAGTTCTTC.

This chain uses TRBV4-2 with TRBJ2-2; TRBD1 might be the D (7 bases). CDR3 size: 14 residues. Germline V gene sequence: CDR1 LGHNA, CDR2 YNFKEQ. Trimming took 5 bases from V and 5 from J, leaving 12 bases between them. The chain's CDR3 is CASSSPGGTGELFF. The DNA of the CDR3 is TGTGCCAGCAGCTCCCCAGGGGGGACCGGGGAGCTGTTTTTT.

The rearrangement joins TRBV28 to TRBJ2-7, with D tentatively TRBD2 (6 bases). Trimming took off 5 bases at V and 7 bases at J, with 21 bases between the two ends. CDR1 is MDHEN and CDR2 is SYDVKM in the germline V gene. The CDR3 has 15 amino acids. CDR3 DNA: TGTGCCAGCAGTCGTGACGTGACGGGGGTATGGGAGCAGTACTTC. It is translated as CASSRDVTGVWEQYF.

V gene TRBV6-6 combines with J gene TRBJ2-1; 7 nucleotides match TRBD2. V was pared by 6 bases and J by 9 bases, with 11 bases of the junction left unmatched. The CDR3 covers 14 residues. The V gene's germline CDR1 is MNHNY and CDR2 SVGAGI (reference sequence). The CDR3 here is CASRPRGLGIEQFF. CDR3 in DNA: TGTGCCAGCAGGCCCCGAGGACTAGGCATTGAGCAGTTCTTC.

This chain uses TRBV7-9 with TRBJ2-7; 9 bases line up with TRBD1. The CDR3 runs 15 residues. V shed 6 bases and J 2 bases; nucleotides not matched to a gene: 8. Germline V gives CDR1 SEHNR, CDR2 FQNEAQ (reference sequence). This chain's CDR3 is CASSQGGTGTYEQYF. As DNA, the CDR3 is TGTGCCAGCAGTCAAGGGGGGACAGGGACCTACGAGCAGTACTTC. Filled out from reference TRBV7-9 and TRBJ2-7, the complete variable domain reads DTGVSQNPRHKITKRGQNVTFRCDPISEHNRLYWYRQTLGQGPEFLTYFQNEAQLEKSRLLSDRFSAERPKGSFSTLEIQRTEQGDSAMYLCASSQGGTGTYEQYFGPGTRLTVT.

The chain has TRBV7-9 and TRBJ2-1; 10 bases agree with TRBD2. In germline, CDR1 is SEHNR, CDR2 FQNEAQ (reference sequence). The V segment lost 5 bases and the J segment 4 bases; nucleotides outside the gene matches: 5. CDR3 length: 15 residues. The CDR3 region has the DNA TGTGCCAGCAGCCCGGGACTAGCGATGTACAATGAGCAGTTCTTC. Its translation: CASSPGLAMYNEQFF.

The chain recombines TRBV29-1 with TRBJ1-1, with TRBD1 matching 7 bases. V lost 6 bases and J lost 7; bases outside the gene matches: 17. The CDR3 has 15 amino acids. CDR1 and CDR2 from the germline V gene are SQVTM and ANQGSEA. The CDR3 DNA reads as TGCAGCGTCCAGGGGGGGGGCGCTGATGTGGGTGAAGCTTTCTTT. Its translation: CSVQGGGADVGEAFF.

The V gene is TRBV5-1, the J gene TRBJ2-5, with 16 positions matching TRBD2. J lost 1 base, V lost 2 bases, and 14 bases had no gene match. Germline CDR1 SGHRS, CDR2 YFSETQ. The CDR3 has 21 residues. The CDR3 DNA is TGCGCCAGCAGCTTATCCGGGACTAGCGGGGGGGCCGAGGCAGCCCAAGAGACCCAGTACTTC. Translating gives CASSLSGTSGGAEAAQETQYF. Looking up the rest from reference TRBV5-1 and TRBJ2-5 gives the full variable domain: KAGVTQTPRYLIKTRGQQVTLSCSPISGHRSVSWYQQTPGQGLQFLFEYFSETQRNKGNFPGRFSGRQFSNSRSEMNVSTLELGDSALYLCASSLSGTSGGAEAAQETQYFGPGTRLLVL.